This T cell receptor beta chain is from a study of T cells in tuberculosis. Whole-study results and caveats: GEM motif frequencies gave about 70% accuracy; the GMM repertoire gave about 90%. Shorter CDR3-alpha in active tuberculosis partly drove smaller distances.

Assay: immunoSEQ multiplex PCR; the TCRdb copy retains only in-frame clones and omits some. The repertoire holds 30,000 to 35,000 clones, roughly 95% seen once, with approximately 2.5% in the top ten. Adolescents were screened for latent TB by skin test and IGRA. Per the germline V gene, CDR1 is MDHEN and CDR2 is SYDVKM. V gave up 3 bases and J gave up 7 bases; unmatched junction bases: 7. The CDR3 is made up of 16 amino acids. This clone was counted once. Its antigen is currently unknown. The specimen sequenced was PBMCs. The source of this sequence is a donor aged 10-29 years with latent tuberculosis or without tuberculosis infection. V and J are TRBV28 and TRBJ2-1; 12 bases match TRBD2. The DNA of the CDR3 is TGTGCCAGCAGTTTTCAACTAGCGGGAGGAAGGAATGAGCAGTTCTTC. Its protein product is CASSFQLAGGRNEQFF.